This T cell receptor (beta chain) derives from a study of T cells in Graves' hyperthyroidism and ophthalmopathy (dated by TCRdb to the late 2010s). In the study overall: Peripheral blood samples were taken at initial diagnosis, before any treatment was given. Whether ophthalmopathy could be predicted prospectively was tested in an independent validation cohort made up of approximately 19 hyperthyroidism patients plus 17 patients who later progressed to ophthalmopathy. After blood sampling, hyperthyroidism patients were treated with methimazole at a starting dose of 30 mg daily, and ophthalmopathy patients were treated with high-dose intravenous methylprednisolone. The paper describes TCR Vbeta CDR3 sequencing of 130 to 150 peripheral blood samples, made up of 43 ophthalmopathy patients, 70 to 75 hyperthyroidism patients and 17 progressor patients. A discovery cohort of about 95 patients, roughly 45 with Graves' ophthalmopathy and 57 with stable Graves' hyperthyroidism, was used to find distinguishing TCR V-J signatures. The roughly 100 discovery patients were randomly divided into training and test sets at a 7:3 ratio. In roughly six Graves' hyperthyroidism patients, the study also compared T-cell repertoires from thyroid tissue with T-cell repertoires from blood. General conclusions and limits of the study: In validation, the model predicted progression to ophthalmopathy with around 71% sensitivity and less than 75% specificity, a median of about 6 months before onset. Ophthalmopathy was separated from stable hyperthyroidism by a 13 V-J signature model, with roughly 88% sensitivity and 81% to 83% specificity obtained in cross-validation and 80%/75% obtained in testing. Most expanded thyroid clonotypes (frequency above 0.001) were also found in blood, which suggests that blood repertoires may mirror thyroid immune responses. Sample size was not statistically predetermined, and investigators were not blinded to group allocation.

TCR beta CDR3 regions were amplified from RNA transcripts. The TCR CDR3 was subjected to a first round of RT-PCR using the HTBI primer set and the Qiagen OneStep RT-PCR kit. Libraries were constructed in a second round of multiplex PCR, after which size selection and purification were carried out. The libraries were sequenced on an Illumina HiSeq2000 using paired-end 100 bp reads. In the authors' own workflow: SOAPnuke was used to process the raw data, with reads discarded if the reads contained adapters or uncalled bases, had a mean Phred below 15, or lacked an exact constant-primer or identifier match. High-quality paired reads were merged using COPE v1.2.5, and each unique nucleotide sequence was defined as a clonotype. MiTCR v1.1 was used to align the clonotypes against IMGT TRBV, TRBD and TRBJ reference segments. The analysis was restricted to V-J combinations with a frequency above 0.0001, which together covered around 99% of the repertoires. A TCS score was defined as the ratio of F50 (clonal expansion) to E x V (chaos), with BLOSUM62-based TCRdist applied between CDR3 peptides within each V-J. Welch's t-statistics and random forest reduced around 520 V-J features to roughly 13, which were used in a naive Bayes classifier (R e1071). TCRdb reprocessed the public reads (quality trimming at Q25 with fastp, clone calling with MiXCR) and kept in-frame beta chains. For every CDR3 protein sequence, its rows merge into one entry that carries the most common genes and DNA. TCRdb's processing, not the study's, gives the V and J calls here. Present in this sample are 550,000 to 600,000 distinct CDR3 sequences, approximately 14% of which were seen just once. Roughly 7.7% of the sample goes to the ten largest clones.

Ophthalmopathy patients had moderately to severely active disease, Clinical Activity Score of at least 3, NOSPECS grade of at least 4, and duration under 3 months. The study excluded patients with uncontrolled infections, other autoimmune diseases, pregnancy or lactation. Clinical symptoms, serum thyroxine and TRAb, thyroid ultrasound, and orbital computed tomography formed the basis for the diagnoses. PBMCs were isolated from 7.5 to 10 ml of fresh peripheral blood by Ficoll-Paque density gradient centrifugation. Total RNA was extracted using Trizol reagent, and RNA quality was assessed on an Agilent 2100 Bioanalyzer. As concerns this clonotype: Its antigen has not been determined. It has no much larger one-base neighbor in the sample; base qualities were not kept.

V is reduced by 0 bases and J by 0 bases, leaving a spacing of 9 bases between them. CDR3 length: 15 amino acids, cysteine to phenylalanine. Kept here is only the CDR3 DNA, which spans 45 bases and is read in frame from base 1. Taken from the germline V gene, the CDR1 and CDR2 loops are SGHAT and FQNNGV. The rearrangement combines TRBV11-2 with TRBJ2-7, with the D gene uncertain. This TCR was sampled from a woman under 30 with Graves' ophthalmopathy. Source material: blood. CDR3 region: CASSLDTPSSYEQYF. The sequence in DNA is TGTGCCAGCAGCTTAGACACCCCGAGCTCCTACGAGCAGTACTTC.